This T cell receptor (beta chain) was sequenced during a study of T cell responses to AZD1222 COVID-19 vaccine. Findings and limits, study-wide: The donor cohort was predominantly white British with a female majority, and clonal diversity may have been underestimated.

The ends lost 6 bases at V and 3 bases at J; junction bases unmatched: 4. The germline gives CDR1 MNHEY, CDR2 SVGAGI. This CDR3 comprises 14 residues. Assay used: immunoSEQ multiplex PCR; TCRdb lists only in-frame clones, some missing. Of about 92,000 clones in the sample, approximately 91% were seen once. With respect to this clone: Its antigen is not known.

The clonotype comes from an adult in good health. This specimen was peripheral blood, taken on day 0 of AZD1222 vaccination. This sequence joins TRBV6-5 and TRBJ1-1, with 10 positions matching TRBD1. CDR3 in DNA: TGTGCCAGCAGATCGACAGGGGGCGACACTGAAGCTTTCTTT. Protein product: CASRSTGGDTEAFF.